This TCR beta chain was observed in a study of blood T cells in healthy people across ages. Findings and caveats of the study: In older individuals, TCR beta diversity per million T cells was lower, falling roughly linearly with age. Estimated diversity, derived from one million T cells, was regarded as an underestimate.

Primed by a sample-barcoded 5' primer and a J-beta primer mix, a second PCR proceeded for about 6 to 12 cycles. TCRdb analysed the 5' RACE reads with MiXCR anew, one entry per CDR3 protein. The profile shows about 800,000 distinct CDR3 sequences, 58% of them singletons. Researchers report isolating at least 6.5 million PBMCs per sample. Concerning this clonotype itself: What it binds is not known.

The germline CDR1 and CDR2 sequences are DFQATT and SNEGSKA (reference sequence). V was clipped by 6 bases and J by 2 bases, with 10 bases between them. The CDR3 spans 12 residues. The source material was blood. The source of this sequence is a man aged 25 to 40 in good health. The V gene is TRBV20-1, the J gene TRBJ2-5; D is unclear. The CDR3 nucleotides read TGCAGTGCCAGGCTCCCACAAGAGACCCAGTACTTC. This gives the protein CSARLPQETQYF.